A few counts support the clone carrying this T cell receptor (beta chain). This sample was taken from a study of type 1 regulatory T cells. Study-wide background: T-allo10 is a Tr1-enriched, alloantigen-specific CD4 T cell product made in vitro.

TCRdb reanalysed the reads using MiXCR and keeps one entry per CDR3 protein. The sample shows some 89,000 distinct CDR3 sequences, roughly 31% of them seen only once. Germline loops: CDR1 SGHTA, CDR2 FQGNSA. This CDR3 region has 14 residues. The germline V and J ends were trimmed by 5 bases and 4 bases, with 12 bases remaining between them. This clonotype was sampled from a human donor in good health. The sample taken for sequencing was CD4+ T cells, either the whole sample or a sorted fraction (not recorded which). V gene TRBV7-2 combines with J gene TRBJ2-1; D not resolved. CDR3 sequence (DNA): TGTGCCAGCAGCCTAATGACGGTTTACAATGAGCAGTTCTTC. It codes for CASSLMTVYNEQFF. The full variable domain, rest sourced from reference TRBV7-2 and TRBJ2-1, is GAGVSQSPSNKVTEKGKDVELRCDPISGHTALYWYRQSLGQGLEFLIYFQGNSAPDKSGLPSDRFSAERTGGSVSTLTIQRTQQEDSAVYLCASSLMTVYNEQFFGPGTRLTVL.